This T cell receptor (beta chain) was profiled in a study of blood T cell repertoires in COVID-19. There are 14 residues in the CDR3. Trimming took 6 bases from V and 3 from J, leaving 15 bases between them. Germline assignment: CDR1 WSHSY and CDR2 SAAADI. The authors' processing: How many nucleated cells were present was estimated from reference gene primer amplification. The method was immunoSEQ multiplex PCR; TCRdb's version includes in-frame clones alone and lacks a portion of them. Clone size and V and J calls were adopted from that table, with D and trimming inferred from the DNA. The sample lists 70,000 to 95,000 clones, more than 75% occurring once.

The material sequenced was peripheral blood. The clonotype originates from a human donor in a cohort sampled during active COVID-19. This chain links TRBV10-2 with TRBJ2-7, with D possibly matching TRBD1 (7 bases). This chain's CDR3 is CASSPGQGGYEQYF. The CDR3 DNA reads TGCGCCAGCAGCCCCGGTCAGGGGGGCTACGAGCAGTACTTC.